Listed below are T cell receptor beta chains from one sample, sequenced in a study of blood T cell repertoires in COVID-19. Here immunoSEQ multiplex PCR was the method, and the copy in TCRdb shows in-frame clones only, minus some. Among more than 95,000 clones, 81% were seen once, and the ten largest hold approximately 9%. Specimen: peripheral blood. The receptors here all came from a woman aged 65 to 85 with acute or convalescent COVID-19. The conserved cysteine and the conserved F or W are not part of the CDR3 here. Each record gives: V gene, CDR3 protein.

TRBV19	ASKFQRDSYEQY
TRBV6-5	ASSSPGVNYGYT
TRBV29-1	SVADRDTEAF
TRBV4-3	ASSQDYGTGWANEQF
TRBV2	ASSEDRGNYGYT
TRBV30	AWEDRSGSGFPYEQY
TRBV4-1	ASSPYSGGLYNEQF
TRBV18	ASSPPDSLIGYEQY
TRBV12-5	ASGFPRGKVT
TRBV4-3	ASSQNPGSNSGNTIY
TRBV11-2	ASGGLTGAKNIQY
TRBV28	ASSPPGDPYGYT
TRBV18	ASSPPVFAGGPGTDTQY
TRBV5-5	ASSFDGHPSGTDTQY
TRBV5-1	ASTPRGGSSYNEQF
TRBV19	ASGTGRTQETQY
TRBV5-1	ASSLPGTGNEKLF
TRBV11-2	ASSLPGQGRKKLF
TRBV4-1	ASTIGGLRSDTQY
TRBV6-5	ASGQTWWETQY
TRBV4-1	ASSQDGSGTSNSPLH
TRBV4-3	ASSQDSSLVNYEQY
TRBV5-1	ASTPDSLSNTGELF
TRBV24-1	ATSDRGQGAYSYNEQF
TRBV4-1	ASSQEVTGGGSPLH
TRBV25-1	ASSDPPRTEAF
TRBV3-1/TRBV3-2	ASSRGLGNEQF
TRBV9	ASNPSGKGGDTQY
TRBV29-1	SVEGGQGRGGYT
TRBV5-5	ASSPGQAEETQY
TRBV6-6	ASSPGQVNTGELF
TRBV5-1	ASSLVALTQETQY
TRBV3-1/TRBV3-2	ASSQGERGREDNEQF
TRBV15	ATSRNPTGVNQPQH
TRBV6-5	ASSYSDSGLNTIY
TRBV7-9	ASSLALDWPSSGANVLT
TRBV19	ASLPQGNLGGYT
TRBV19	ASSILSAGAAETQY
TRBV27	ASSSGTSGYEQY
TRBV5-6	ASSLTLVGAASPLH